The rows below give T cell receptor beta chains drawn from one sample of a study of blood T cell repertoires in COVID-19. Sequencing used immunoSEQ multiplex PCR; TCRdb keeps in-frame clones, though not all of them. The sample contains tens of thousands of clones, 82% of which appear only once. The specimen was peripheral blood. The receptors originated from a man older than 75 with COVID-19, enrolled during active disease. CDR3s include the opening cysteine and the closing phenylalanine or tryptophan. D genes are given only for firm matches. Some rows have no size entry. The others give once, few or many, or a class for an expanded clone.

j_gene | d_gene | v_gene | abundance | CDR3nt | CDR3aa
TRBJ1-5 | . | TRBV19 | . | TGTGCCAGTAGGCCGGAGGCGGGATATAGTGGCAATCAGCCCCAGCATTTT | CASRPEAGYSGNQPQHF
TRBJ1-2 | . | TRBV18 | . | TGTGCCAGCTCACCAGGGGGGGACTCAGGTGGCTACACCTTC | CASSPGGDSGGYTF
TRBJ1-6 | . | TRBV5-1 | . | TGCGCCAGCAGCCCCCGTTCCGGGGGGGATAATTCACCCCTCCACTTT | CASSPRSGGDNSPLHF
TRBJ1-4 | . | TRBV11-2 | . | TGTGCCAGCAGCGCGGTCGGCTTCAGCGAAAAACTGTTTTTT | CASSAVGFSEKLFF
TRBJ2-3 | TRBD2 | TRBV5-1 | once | TGCGCCAGCAGCTTGCCAACTAGCGGGAGCACAGATACGCAGTATTTT | CASSLPTSGSTDTQYF
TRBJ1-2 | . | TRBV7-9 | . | TGTGCCAGCAGCCCTGCCATGAGTGGCTACACCTTC | CASSPAMSGYTF
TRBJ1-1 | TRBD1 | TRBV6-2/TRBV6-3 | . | TGTGCCAGCAGTTGGGGACAGGCCACTGAAGCTTTCTTT | CASSWGQATEAFF
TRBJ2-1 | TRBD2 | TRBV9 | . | TGTGCCAGCAGCTCGACGACTAGCGGGAGGTATATTTACAATGAGCAGTTCTTC | CASSSTTSGRYIYNEQFF
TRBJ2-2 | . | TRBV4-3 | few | TGCGCCAGCAGCCAAGTTAAACAGTCCACCGGGGAGCTGTTTTTT | CASSQVKQSTGELFF
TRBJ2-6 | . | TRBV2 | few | TGTGCCAGCGTAGAAGTCTCTGGGGCCAACGTCCTGACTTTC | CASVEVSGANVLTF
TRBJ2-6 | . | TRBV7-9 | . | TGTGCCAGCAGCTTAGGGGCAGGCGTTCCTTCTGGGGCCAACGTCCTGACTTTC | CASSLGAGVPSGANVLTF
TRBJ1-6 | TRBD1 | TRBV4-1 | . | TGCGCCAGCAGCCAAATACTACGGACAGGGGATTCACCCCTCCACTTT | CASSQILRTGDSPLHF
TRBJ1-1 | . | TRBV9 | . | TGTGCCAGCAGCGTAGACGGGGGGGGCACTGAAGCTTTCTTT | CASSVDGGGTEAFF
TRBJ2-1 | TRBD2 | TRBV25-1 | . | TGTGCCAGCAGTGAATGGGGGGGTGAGGATGAGCAGTTCTTC | CASSEWGGEDEQFF
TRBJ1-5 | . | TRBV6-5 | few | TGTGCCAGCAGTTACTCCTTTACAGGCAATCAGCCCCAGCATTTT | CASSYSFTGNQPQHF
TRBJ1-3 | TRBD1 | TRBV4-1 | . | TGCGCCAGCAGCCAATTACCCGGGACAGTCTCTGGAAACACCATATATTTT | CASSQLPGTVSGNTIYF
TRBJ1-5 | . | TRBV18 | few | TGTGCCAGCTCACCAGGGGGCGCTTTAGTTCAGCCCCAGCATTTT | CASSPGGALVQPQHF
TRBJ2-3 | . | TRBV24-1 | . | TGTGCCACCAGTGATTTGGGGTTAGCGGCCACAGATACGCAGTATTTT | CATSDLGLAATDTQYF
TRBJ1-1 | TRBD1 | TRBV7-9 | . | TGTGCCATGGATGACAGGGGGAATGTGGGCACTGAAGCTTTCTTT | CAMDDRGNVGTEAFF
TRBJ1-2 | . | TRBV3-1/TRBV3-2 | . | TGTGCCAGCAGCCAAGATACCCGACACCTCTATGGCTACACCTTC | CASSQDTRHLYGYTF
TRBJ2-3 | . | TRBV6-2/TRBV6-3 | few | TGTGCCAGCAGTTACACTGGATTCGGGAATACGCAGTATTTT | CASSYTGFGNTQYF
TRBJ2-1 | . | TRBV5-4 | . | TGTGCCAGCAGCCTACGAGGAGAGCAGTTCTTC | CASSLRGEQFF
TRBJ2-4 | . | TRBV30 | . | TGTGCCTGGAGTGTAGGACGGGGAGCCAAAAACATTCAGTACTTC | CAWSVGRGAKNIQYF
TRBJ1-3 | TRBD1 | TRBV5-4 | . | TGTGCCAGCAGCTTGGGGGGACAGATTGGAAACACCATATATTTT | CASSLGGQIGNTIYF
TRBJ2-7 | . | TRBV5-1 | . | TGCGCCAGCAGCTTGCTTACGCAGGACGAGCAGTACTTC | CASSLLTQDEQYF
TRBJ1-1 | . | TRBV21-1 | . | TGTGCCAGCAGCAAAAGAAACAGACCGGGGACTGAAGCTTTCTTT | CASSKRNRPGTEAFF
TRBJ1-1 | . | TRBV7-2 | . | TGTGCCAGCAGCATTGGGGCTAGTAAAGCTTTCTTT | CASSIGASKAFF
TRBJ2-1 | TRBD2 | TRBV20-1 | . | TGCAGTGCGGGAGGGCCCGTTAAGCAGTTCTTC | CSAGGPVKQFF
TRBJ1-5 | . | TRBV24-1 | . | TGTGCCACCAGTGATTCAGGTCAGCCCCAGCATTTT | CATSDSGQPQHF
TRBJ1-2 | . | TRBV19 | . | TGTGCCAGTAACCAGGGCTTAGGCTACACCTTC | CASNQGLGYTF
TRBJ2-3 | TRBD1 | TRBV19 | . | TGTGCCAGTACTCTGGGACAGGGGGTAACAGATACGCAGTATTTT | CASTLGQGVTDTQYF
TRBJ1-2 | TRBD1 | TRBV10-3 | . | TGTGCCATCAGTGAGACGGACAGGGACTATGGCTACACCTTC | CAISETDRDYGYTF
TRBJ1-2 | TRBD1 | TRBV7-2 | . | TGTGCCAGCAGCCTACTAGGGACAGGTTTCTATGGCTACACCTTC | CASSLLGTGFYGYTF
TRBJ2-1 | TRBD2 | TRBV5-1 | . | TGCGCCAGCAGCTCGTTAGGGGGTATAGCGGGAGGGCAACATGATGAGCAGTTCTTC | CASSSLGGIAGGQHDEQFF
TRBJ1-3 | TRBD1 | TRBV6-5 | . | TGTGCCAGCTCCGGGACAGGGGGAAACACCATATATTTT | CASSGTGGNTIYF
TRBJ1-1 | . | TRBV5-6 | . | TGTGCCAGCAGCTTGGATGGGCCTGGGCGAGTGAACACTGAAGCTTTCTTT | CASSLDGPGRVNTEAFF
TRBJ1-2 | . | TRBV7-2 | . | TGTGCCAGCAGCTTCCGACAGCCTTACTATGGCTACACCTTC | CASSFRQPYYGYTF